This TCR beta chain emerged from a study of technical replicates of blood from several donors. CDR1 is SEHNR, CDR2 FQNEAQ, per germline (reference sequence). Deletions cut 6 bases from V and 7 bases from J, with 11 bases between. The CDR3 runs 12 residues. Clones were sequenced by immunoSEQ multiplex PCR, and TCRdb holds only the in-frame ones, with some missing. The sample lists approximately 81,000 clones, 90% to 96% seen once, with roughly 0.37% in the top ten. The V gene is TRBV7-9, the J gene TRBJ2-3; D may be TRBD2 (5 bases). Sequencing was performed on T cells isolated from PBMCs. This receptor was identified in a human donor in good health. In DNA form, the CDR3 reads TGTGCCAGCAGTCTAGGACTTCATACGCAGTATTTT. Its translation is CASSLGLHTQYF.